This T cell receptor beta chain was recorded in a study of shared clonotypes between healthy human individuals. General study findings and limits: About 5% of naive CD4 clonotypes were common to four donors. Sample collection involved blood only; tissue repertoires are likely different. Naive subsets usually exceeded memory subsets in estimated richness.

Germline V CDR1 and CDR2: WSHSY, SAAADI. This CDR3 has 16 residues. The V gene end was trimmed by 6 bases and the J gene end by 2 bases; junction bases not matched to a gene: 5. Across several immunoSEQ plates, the genomic DNA of each subset was split evenly. Here immunoSEQ multiplex PCR was the method, and the copy in TCRdb shows in-frame clones only, minus some. The data show about 2.1 million clones, 93% seen once. The naive CD8 population came from CD45RO-negative cells selected for CCR7, without terminally differentiated effector memory CD45RA+ cells. Notes on this clone: Antigen unknown.

The TCR comes from a man aged 18 to 35 in good health. Some clones in this sample may be carry-over from other donors' samples. Sample: naive CD8+ T cells from PBMCs. The chain recombines TRBV10-2 with TRBJ2-3, with 13 bases fitting TRBD2. CDR3 DNA sequence: TGCGCCAGCAGCTTGGGGACTAGCGGGAACACAGATACGCAGTATTTT. This gives the protein CASSLGTSGNTDTQYF.